This T cell receptor (beta chain) appears in the sequencing data of a study of PD-1 blockade in classical Hodgkin lymphoma. Study conclusions and caveats: Possible causes of repertoire differences, disease activity or prior therapy, remain undefined. Among the patients, those starting nivolumab under 1 year after ASCT were excluded. The study found complete responders had baseline diversity similar to newly diagnosed patients. The study reported lower baseline TCR diversity in newly diagnosed patients than in healthy donors.

Noted time point: cycle 4 day 1 (C4D1), after about 6 weeks of nivolumab. Every single patient, without exception, relapsed after autologous stem cell transplantation, and brentuximab vedotin exposure varied. Trimming took 5 bases from V and 3 from J, leaving 14 bases between them. CDR1 and CDR2 (germline): SGHNT, YYREEE (reference sequence). This CDR3 has 14 residues. Assay used: immunoSEQ multiplex PCR; TCRdb lists only in-frame clones, some missing. The sample holds about 21,000 clones, around 82% seen once. A remark on this clone: Antigen specificity is unknown.

The sequence came from a human donor with classical Hodgkin lymphoma. Sequencing used peripheral blood mononuclear cells (PBMCs), obtained before the fourth cycle of nivolumab. The chain links TRBV5-4 to TRBJ1-1; no firm D call. The CDR3 nucleotides are TGTGCCAGCAGTTTGCTCGGGGTAGACACTGAAGCTTTCTTT. It specifies CASSLLGVDTEAFF.